Listed below are T cell receptor beta chains from one sample, sequenced in a study of blood T cells in healthy people across ages. TCRdb called the 5' RACE reads again in MiXCR, with one record for every CDR3 protein. The sample contains fewer than 1,000,000 distinct CDR3 sequences, about half of which appear only once. Sequenced input: blood. These receptor sequences come from a man older than 75 in good health. CDR3s include the opening cysteine and the closing phenylalanine or tryptophan. D genes are given only for firm matches. Some rows mark clone size as missing; the rest say once, few, many or name a class of expanded clone.

>TRBJ2-3|.|.|TRBV15
CATNRGGDSTDTQYF
TGTGCCACCAACAGAGGCGGGGATAGCACAGATACGCAGTATTTT
>TRBJ1-2|.|TRBD1|TRBV20-1
CSARPGTGISRGYTF
TGCAGTGCTAGGCCCGGGACAGGGATCTCTCGCGGCTACACCTTC
>TRBJ2-1|few|TRBD2|TRBV29-1
CSVVFRGDLSYNEQFF
TGCAGCGTCGTATTTCGGGGGGACCTCTCCTACAATGAGCAGTTCTTC
>TRBJ2-1|.|TRBD2|TRBV20-1
CSATGLAGGEYEQFF
TGCAGTGCTACGGGACTAGCGGGAGGGGAATATGAGCAGTTCTTC
>TRBJ2-7|few|.|TRBV4-3
CASSRTQGTEYEQYF
TGCGCCAGCAGCCGGACCCAGGGGACGGAATACGAGCAGTACTTC
>TRBJ2-1|.|.|TRBV29-1
CSAHGTFPSSYNEQFF
TGCAGCGCCCACGGAACGTTCCCTAGCTCCTACAATGAGCAGTTCTTC
>TRBJ2-3|few|.|TRBV20-1
CSAQKGGSTDTQYF
TGCAGTGCTCAAAAGGGCGGGAGCACAGATACGCAGTATTTT
>TRBJ2-3|.|TRBD2|TRBV13
CASSFRTSSTDTQYF
TGTGCCAGCAGCTTCAGGACTAGTAGCACAGATACGCAGTATTTT
>TRBJ2-3|many|TRBD1|TRBV11-2
CASSFTPPIRGQGTDTQYF
TGTGCCAGCAGCTTCACACCACCTATAAGGGGACAGGGGACAGATACGCAGTATTTT
>TRBJ2-5|few|TRBD2|TRBV5-1
CASSGGLAGNEQYF
TGCGCCAGCAGCGGGGGACTAGCGGGCAATGAGCAGTACTTC
>TRBJ2-3|.|.|TRBV2
CASSEIPQGGNTQYF
TGTGCCAGCAGTGAAATACCCCAGGGGGGGAATACGCAGTATTTT
>TRBJ2-1|.|TRBD2|TRBV12-3/TRBV12-4
CASSFSLAGAGEQFF
TGTGCCAGCAGTTTTTCACTAGCGGGAGCGGGTGAGCAGTTCTTC
>TRBJ2-5|many|TRBD2|TRBV29-1
CSVEDASGRRETQYF
TGCAGCGTTGAAGATGCCAGCGGGAGACGAGAGACCCAGTACTTC
>TRBJ2-7|few|.|TRBV7-2
CASSSARSYEQYF
TGTGCCAGCAGCTCGGCAAGGAGTTACGAGCAGTACTTC
>TRBJ2-3|few|TRBD2|TRBV7-9
CASSSRLAGGVDTQYF
TGTGCCAGCAGCTCAAGACTAGCGGGAGGGGTAGATACGCAGTATTTT
>TRBJ2-4|many|TRBD2|TRBV29-1
CSVDVAGEDIQYF
TGCAGCGTTGATGTAGCGGGGGAGGACATTCAGTACTTC
>TRBJ1-5|.|.|TRBV6-2/TRBV6-3
CASSSLHQPQHF
TGTGCCAGCAGTTCCCTACATCAGCCCCAGCATTTT
>TRBJ2-1|.|.|TRBV5-6
CASNTWDNEQFF
TGTGCCAGCAACACCTGGGACAATGAGCAGTTCTTC
>TRBJ2-7|once|.|TRBV5-1
CASSLERISYNEQYF
TGCGCCAGCAGCTTGGAACGGATCTCCTACAATGAGCAGTACTTC
>TRBJ2-1|.|TRBD2|TRBV20-1
CSASELAGIYNEQFF
TGCAGTGCTAGCGAACTAGCGGGAATTTACAATGAGCAGTTCTTC
>TRBJ1-2|.|TRBD1|TRBV7-9
CASSSPAQGIYGYTF
TGTGCCAGCAGCTCCCCGGCACAGGGGATCTATGGCTACACCTTC
>TRBJ1-2|.|TRBD1|TRBV15
CATSRDPGRGAYGYTF
TGTGCCACCAGCAGAGATCCGGGCAGGGGGGCCTATGGCTACACCTTC
>TRBJ2-4|.|.|TRBV6-1
CASSKTPGGGGKNIQYF
TGTGCCAGCAGTAAGACGCCTGGGGGCGGGGGCAAAAACATTCAGTACTTC
>TRBJ2-7|.|TRBD2|TRBV5-1
CASSILSGRASDEQYF
TGCGCCAGCAGCATACTGAGCGGGAGGGCCTCCGACGAGCAGTACTTC
>TRBJ1-1|.|.|TRBV5-1
CASSQPRKPNTEAFF
TGCGCCAGCAGCCAACCTCGCAAACCGAACACTGAAGCTTTCTTT